Following are 11 T cell receptor beta chains from one sample sequenced in a study of CD8+ T cells in alopecia areata. Extraction and reverse transcription of RNA yielded cDNA as the sequencing template. Generated by immunoSEQ multiplex PCR, the TCRdb table keeps only in-frame clones and is missing some. The sample gives 13,000 to 15,000 clones, approximately 58% of which show up once; under 4% is in the top ten. For a handful of patients, CD4+ cells were sorted into CD25+CD127- cells. Sequencing input: CD4+ Tregs sorted from blood. These TCRs come from a human donor with alopecia areata.

The chain links TRBV9 to TRBJ2-2; no reliable D call. V was trimmed by 0 bases and J by 5 bases, leaving 8 bases between them. The germline CDR1 and CDR2 sequences are SGDLS and YYNGEE. The CDR3 extends over 14 amino acids. DNA for the CDR3: TGTGCCAGCAGCGTAGGTCTGGGGACCGGGGAGCTGTTTTTT. This gives the protein CASSVGLGTGELFF. Drawing the rest from reference TRBV9 and TRBJ2-2, the complete variable domain is DSGVTQTPKHLITATGQRVTLRCSPRSGDLSVYWYQQSLDQGLQFLIQYYNGEERAKGNILERFSAQQFPDLHSELNLSSLELGDSALYFCASSVGLGTGELFFGEGSRLTVL.

The chain links TRBV7-7 to TRBJ2-7; D remains unclear. Germline CDR1 reads SSHAT; CDR2 reads FNYEAQ (reference sequence). V gave up 0 bases and J gave up 9 bases, with 15 bases separating them. The CDR3 sequence is 14 residues long. The CDR3 loop is CASSLAAGRAGQYF. The CDR3 bases are TGTGCCAGCAGCTTAGCGGCTGGCCGCGCAGGGCAGTACTTC.

The sample holds one count of this clone. The chain uses TRBV10-3 and TRBJ1-1; tentatively, D is TRBD1 (6 bases). Germline CDR1 is ENHRY and CDR2 is SYGVKD. The CDR3 sequence is 13 residues long. The germline V and J ends were trimmed by 6 bases and 1 base, with 9 bases remaining between them. CDR3 bases: TGTGCCATCAGAATACAGGGGAACACTGAAGCTTTCTTT. Translated, it gives CAIRIQGNTEAFF.

The CDR3 sequence: CASTTGYGFYTF. CDR3 sequence (DNA): TGTGCCAGCACCACAGGATACGGCTTCTACACCTTC. The chain is built from TRBV6-5 and TRBJ1-2; D might be TRBD1 (5 bases). Trimming took 7 bases from V and 10 from J, leaving 16 bases between them. The CDR3 runs 12 residues. Germline CDR1 and CDR2: MNHEY and SVGAGI.

This chain uses TRBV9 with TRBJ1-1; D is undetermined. The germline CDR1 and CDR2 sequences are SGDLS and YYNGEE. CDR3 length equals 18 residues. Trimming stripped 4 bases from V and 3 bases from J, with 25 bases between. The CDR3 coding sequence is TGTGCCAGCAGCCCCGAGGCGGGAGGGCGCCTTTGGGACACTGAAGCTTTCTTT. Translating it yields CASSPEAGGRLWDTEAFF.

This chain joins TRBV19 and TRBJ2-2; no clear D gene. The CDR3 length is 14 residues. In germline, CDR1 is LNHDA, CDR2 SQIVND (reference sequence). V lost 2 bases and J 6 bases, leaving 10 bases between the germline ends. CDR3 DNA sequence: TGTGCCAGTAGTATACTCATCGGTCCCGGGGAGCTGTTTTTT. It yields the protein CASSILIGPGELFF.

This clone was counted a few times. This chain links TRBV28 with TRBJ2-7, with D hard to call. Per germline, CDR1 MDHEN and CDR2 SYDVKM. Between the trimmed V and J ends, which lost 5 bases and 1 base, there was a span of 9 bases. The CDR3 loop spans 13 amino acids. CDR3 residues: CASSPAESYEQYF. CDR3 nucleotide sequence: TGTGCCAGCAGTCCCGCAGAATCCTACGAGCAGTACTTC.

This chain uses TRBV5-1 with TRBJ2-6, with 10 positions matching TRBD2. The CDR3 covers 16 residues. The trim removed 4 bases at V and 3 bases at J, leaving 4 bases unmatched. The V gene's germline CDR1 is SGHRS and CDR2 YFSETQ. CDR3 DNA sequence: TGCGCCAGCAGCCTAGCGGGAGTCAATGGGGCCAACGTCCTGACTTTC. Residues: CASSLAGVNGANVLTF.

In regard to this clone: Within the sample, other DNA sequences also encode this same CDR3. The chain uses TRBV4-1 and TRBJ1-2; 7 bases are shared with TRBD1. The CDR3 sequence is 15 residues long. Germline loops: CDR1 MGHRA, CDR2 YSYEKL. Losses at the gene ends were 4 bases for V and 4 bases for J; bases not matched to a gene: 9. The CDR3 bases are TGCGCCAGCAGCCTAGATCCGGGACAGCCCTATGGCTACACCTTC. It is translated as CASSLDPGQPYGYTF.

The J gene is TRBJ2-5, the V gene TRBV5-1, with TRBD2 as a possible D gene (6 bases). CDR1 is SGHRS and CDR2 is YFSETQ in the germline V gene. The CDR3 extends over 13 amino acids. V lost 3 bases and J 5 bases, leaving 11 bases between the germline ends. The CDR3 sequence: CASSSRAGETQYF. The CDR3 nucleotides are TGCGCCAGCAGCTCGCGGGCGGGGGAGACCCAGTACTTC.

This clone was recorded only once. The genes are TRBV28 and TRBJ1-2; a weak D match, TRBD1 (5 bases). The CDR3 is 14 residues long. Germline V gene lookup returns CDR1 MDHEN and CDR2 SYDVKM. Trimming removed 6 bases from V and 7 bases from J, with 18 bases in between. The DNA for the CDR3 is TGTGCCAGCAGCCTTGGGGGTTCTCCGCGTGGCTACACCTTC. The encoded protein is CASSLGGSPRGYTF.